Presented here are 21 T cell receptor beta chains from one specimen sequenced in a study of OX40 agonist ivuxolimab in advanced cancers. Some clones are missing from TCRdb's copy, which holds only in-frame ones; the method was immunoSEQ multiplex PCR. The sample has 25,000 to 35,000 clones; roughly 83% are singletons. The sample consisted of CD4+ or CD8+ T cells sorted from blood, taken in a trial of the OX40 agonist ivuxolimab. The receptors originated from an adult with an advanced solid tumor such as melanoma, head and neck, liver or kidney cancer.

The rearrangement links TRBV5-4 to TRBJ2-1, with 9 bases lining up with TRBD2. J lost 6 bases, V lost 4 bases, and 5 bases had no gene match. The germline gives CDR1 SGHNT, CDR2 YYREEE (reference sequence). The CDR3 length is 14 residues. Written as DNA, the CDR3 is TGTGCCAGCAGCCCGGCGGGGGGGCTCAATGAGCAGTTCTTC. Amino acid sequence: CASSPAGGLNEQFF.

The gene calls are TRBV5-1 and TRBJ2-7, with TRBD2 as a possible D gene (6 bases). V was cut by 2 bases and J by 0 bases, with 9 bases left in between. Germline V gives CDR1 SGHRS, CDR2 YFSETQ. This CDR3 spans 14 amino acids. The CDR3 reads CASSFGGTSYEQYF. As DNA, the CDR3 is TGCGCCAGCAGCTTTGGCGGGACCTCCTACGAGCAGTACTTC.

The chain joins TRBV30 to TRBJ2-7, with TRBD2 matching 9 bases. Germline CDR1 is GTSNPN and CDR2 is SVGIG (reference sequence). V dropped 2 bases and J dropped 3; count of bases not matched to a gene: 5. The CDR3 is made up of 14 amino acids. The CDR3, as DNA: TGTGCCTGGAGTACTCTGCGGGAGGGCTACGAGCAGTACTTC. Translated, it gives CAWSTLREGYEQYF.

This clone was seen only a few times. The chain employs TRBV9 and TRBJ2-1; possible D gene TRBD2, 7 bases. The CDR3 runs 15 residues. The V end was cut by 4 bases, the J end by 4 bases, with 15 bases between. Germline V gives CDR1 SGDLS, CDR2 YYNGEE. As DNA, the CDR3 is TGTGCCAGCAGCAAAGAAGGGGGAGGGTACAATGAGCAGTTCTTC. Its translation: CASSKEGGGYNEQFF.

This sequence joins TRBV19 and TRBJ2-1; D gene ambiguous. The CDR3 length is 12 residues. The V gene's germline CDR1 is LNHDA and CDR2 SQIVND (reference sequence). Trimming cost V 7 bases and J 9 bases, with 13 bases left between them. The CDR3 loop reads CASKAGSFEQFF. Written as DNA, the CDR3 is TGTGCCAGTAAAGCCGGGTCTTTTGAGCAGTTCTTC.

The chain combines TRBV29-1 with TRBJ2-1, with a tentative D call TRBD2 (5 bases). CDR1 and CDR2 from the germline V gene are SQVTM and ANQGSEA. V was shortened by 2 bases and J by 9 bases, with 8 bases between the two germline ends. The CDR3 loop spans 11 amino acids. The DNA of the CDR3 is TGCAGCGTTGAAAGGGCGGGTGAGCAGTTCTTC. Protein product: CSVERAGEQFF.

CDR3 DNA: TGTGCCTGGAGTCGGTCCCTTGGGGCCAACGTCCTGACTTTC. It translates to CAWSRSLGANVLTF. This chain uses TRBV30 with TRBJ2-6, with D hard to call. Germline V gives CDR1 GTSNPN, CDR2 SVGIG (reference sequence). Trimming took off 2 bases at V and 3 bases at J, with 8 bases between the two ends. The CDR3 sequence is 14 residues long.

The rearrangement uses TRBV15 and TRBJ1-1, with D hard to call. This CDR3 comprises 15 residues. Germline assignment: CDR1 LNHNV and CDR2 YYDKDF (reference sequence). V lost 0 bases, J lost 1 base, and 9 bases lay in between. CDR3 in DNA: TGTGCCACCAGCAGAGATCGTGGCAGGAACACTGAAGCTTTCTTT. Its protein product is CATSRDRGRNTEAFF.

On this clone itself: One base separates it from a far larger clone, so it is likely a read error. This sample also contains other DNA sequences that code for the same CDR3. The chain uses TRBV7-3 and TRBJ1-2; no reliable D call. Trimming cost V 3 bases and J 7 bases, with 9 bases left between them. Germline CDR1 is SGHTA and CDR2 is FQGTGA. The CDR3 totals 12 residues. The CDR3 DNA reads TGTGCCAGCAGCTTGGCGTTGATTGGCTACACCTTC. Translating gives CASSLALIGYTF. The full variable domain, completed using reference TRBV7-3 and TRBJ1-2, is GAGVSQTPSNKVTEKGKYVELRCDPISGHTALYWYRQSLGQGPEFLIYFQGTGAADDSGLPNDRFFAVRPEGSVSTLKIQRTERGDSAVYLCASSLALIGYTFGSGTRLTVV.

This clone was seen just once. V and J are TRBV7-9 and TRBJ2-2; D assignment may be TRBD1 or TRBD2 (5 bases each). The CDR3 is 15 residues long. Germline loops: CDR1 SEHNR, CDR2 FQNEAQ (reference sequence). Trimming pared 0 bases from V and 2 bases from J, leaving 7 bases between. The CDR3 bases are TGTGCCAGCAGCTTAGCGGGGGATAACACCGGGGAGCTGTTTTTT. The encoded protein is CASSLAGDNTGELFF.

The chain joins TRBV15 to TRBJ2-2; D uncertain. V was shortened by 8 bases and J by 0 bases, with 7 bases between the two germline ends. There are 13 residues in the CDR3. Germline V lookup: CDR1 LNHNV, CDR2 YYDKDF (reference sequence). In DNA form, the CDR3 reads TGTGCCACCGCGGCTACGAACACCGGGGAGCTGTTTTTT. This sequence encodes CATAATNTGELFF.

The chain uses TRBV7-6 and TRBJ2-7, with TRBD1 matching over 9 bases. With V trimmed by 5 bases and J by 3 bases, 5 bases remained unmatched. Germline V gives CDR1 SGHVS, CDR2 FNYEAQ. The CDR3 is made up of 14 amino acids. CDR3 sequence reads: CASSARTGDYEQYF. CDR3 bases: TGTGCCAGCAGCGCCCGGACAGGGGACTACGAGCAGTACTTC.

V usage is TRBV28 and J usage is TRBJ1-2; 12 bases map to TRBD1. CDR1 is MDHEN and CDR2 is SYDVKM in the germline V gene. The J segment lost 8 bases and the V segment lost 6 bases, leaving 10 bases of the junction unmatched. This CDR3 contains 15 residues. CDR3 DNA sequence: TGTGCCAGCAGCGATCCGGGACAGGGGGCGCGGGGCTACACCTTC. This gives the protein CASSDPGQGARGYTF.

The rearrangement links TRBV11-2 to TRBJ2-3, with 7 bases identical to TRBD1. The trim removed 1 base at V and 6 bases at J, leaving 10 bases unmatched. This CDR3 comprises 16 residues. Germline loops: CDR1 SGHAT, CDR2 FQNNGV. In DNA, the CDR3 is TGTGCCAGCAGCTTAGGCCAATCGACAGGGAAGGATACGCAGTATTTT. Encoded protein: CASSLGQSTGKDTQYF.

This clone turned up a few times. The CDR3 nucleotides are TGTGCCAGCAGCCAAGATGTTGCAGGGACTAGCACAGATACGCAGTATTTT. It encodes CASSQDVAGTSTDTQYF. The chain couples TRBV14 to TRBJ2-3; D is perhaps TRBD2 (6 bases). CDR3 length: 17 residues. V lost 0 bases and J lost 0, with 13 bases in between. Germline-derived CDR1 and CDR2 are SGHDN and FVKESK.

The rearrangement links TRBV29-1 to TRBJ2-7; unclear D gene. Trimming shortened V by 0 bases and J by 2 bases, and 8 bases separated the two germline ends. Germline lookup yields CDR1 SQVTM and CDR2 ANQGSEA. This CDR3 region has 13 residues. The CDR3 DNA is TGCAGCGTTGAAGACCTCGTAACCTACGAGCAGTACTTC. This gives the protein CSVEDLVTYEQYF.

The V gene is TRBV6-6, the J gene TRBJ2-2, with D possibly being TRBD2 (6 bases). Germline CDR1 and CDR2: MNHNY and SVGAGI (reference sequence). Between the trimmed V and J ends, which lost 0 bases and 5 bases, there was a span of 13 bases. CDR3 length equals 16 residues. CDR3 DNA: TGTGCCAGCAGTTACTCTGGGACTGGGGAAACCGGGGAGCTGTTTTTT. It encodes CASSYSGTGETGELFF.

The CDR3 is CASLGQGFHEQYF. CDR3 bases: TGTGCCAGCTTGGGACAGGGCTTCCACGAGCAGTACTTC. V gene TRBV2 combines with J gene TRBJ2-7, with 9 bases fitting TRBD1. The CDR3 has 13 amino acids. V gave up 8 bases and J gave up 5 bases; unmatched junction bases: 7. Germline-derived CDR1 and CDR2 are SNHLY and FYNNEI.

CDR3 sequence (DNA): TGTGCCAGCAGCCGCCCGCGGGCGGATTTCTACAATGAGCAGTTCTTC. This codes for CASSRPRADFYNEQFF. The V call is TRBV13, the J call TRBJ2-1; maybe TRBD2 (5 bases). Trimming removed 5 bases at V and 3 bases at J, with 17 bases between. Germline CDR1 reads PRHDT; CDR2 reads FYEKMQ (reference sequence). This CDR3 is built from 16 residues.

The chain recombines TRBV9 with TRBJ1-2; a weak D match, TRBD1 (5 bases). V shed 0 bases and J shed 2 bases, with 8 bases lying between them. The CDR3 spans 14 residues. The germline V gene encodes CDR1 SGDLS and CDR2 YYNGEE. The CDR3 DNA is TGTGCCAGCAGCGTAGACGAGGGGAACTATGGCTACACCTTC. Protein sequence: CASSVDEGNYGYTF.

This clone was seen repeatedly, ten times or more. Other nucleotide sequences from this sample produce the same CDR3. This CDR3 reads CASSQDRGGNYGYTF. The CDR3 nucleotides read TGCGCCAGCAGCCAAGATCGGGGGGGAAACTATGGCTACACCTTC. V usage is TRBV4-1 and J usage is TRBJ1-2; D is possibly TRBD1 (5 bases). Deletions cut 0 bases from V and 2 bases from J, with 10 bases between. The CDR3 runs to 15 residues. The germline V gene has CDR1 MGHRA and CDR2 YSYEKL.